Listed below are T cell receptor beta chains from one sample, sequenced in a study of cytomegalovirus exposure and HLA in healthy donors. Assay used: immunoSEQ multiplex PCR; TCRdb lists only in-frame clones, some missing. The table shows around 220,000 clones, with 70% to 80% occurring only once. Sequencing was carried out using PBMCs. The source of these receptors is a man aged 40-55 years in good health and CMV-seronegative. The CDR3 runs from the conserved cysteine through the conserved F or W. The order of the fields is D gene, V gene, clone size, J gene, CDR3 length, CDR3 protein, CDR3 DNA. A D gene is named only where the DNA matches it firmly. Some rows have no size entry. The others give once, few or many, or a class for an expanded clone.

D gene: .
V gene: TRBV7-2
clone size: .
J gene: TRBJ1-1
CDR3 length: 15
CDR3 protein: CASIRQGGRSTEAFF
CDR3 DNA: TGTGCCAGTATCCGGCAAGGGGGTCGAAGCACTGAAGCTTTCTTT

D gene: .
V gene: TRBV16
clone size: .
J gene: TRBJ2-2
CDR3 length: 14
CDR3 protein: CASSPGQNTGELFF
CDR3 DNA: TGTGCCAGCAGCCCCGGACAGAACACCGGGGAGCTGTTTTTT

D gene: .
V gene: TRBV7-9
clone size: few
J gene: TRBJ1-5
CDR3 length: 12
CDR3 protein: CASSSIYQPQHF
CDR3 DNA: TGTGCCAGCAGCTCCATTTATCAGCCCCAGCATTTT

D gene: .
V gene: TRBV13
clone size: .
J gene: TRBJ1-2
CDR3 length: 12
CDR3 protein: CASSLSGTGYTF
CDR3 DNA: TGTGCCAGCAGCTTAAGCGGGACTGGCTACACCTTC

D gene: .
V gene: TRBV4-1
clone size: few
J gene: TRBJ1-5
CDR3 length: 17
CDR3 protein: CASSQENTGYSNQPQHF
CDR3 DNA: TGCGCCAGCAGCCAAGAAAATACAGGGTACAGCAATCAGCCCCAGCATTTT

D gene: .
V gene: TRBV4-1
clone size: .
J gene: TRBJ1-2
CDR3 length: 13
CDR3 protein: CASSQAWGHGYTF
CDR3 DNA: TGCGCCAGCAGCCAAGCGTGGGGGCATGGCTACACCTTC

D gene: .
V gene: TRBV9
clone size: .
J gene: TRBJ2-1
CDR3 length: 13
CDR3 protein: CASSAGIYNEQFF
CDR3 DNA: TGTGCCAGCAGTGCCGGGATCTACAATGAGCAGTTCTTC

D gene: .
V gene: TRBV7-9
clone size: .
J gene: TRBJ1-2
CDR3 length: 12
CDR3 protein: CASRDSGYGYTF
CDR3 DNA: TGTGCCAGCAGGGACAGTGGATATGGCTACACCTTC

D gene: .
V gene: TRBV19
clone size: .
J gene: TRBJ1-3
CDR3 length: 12
CDR3 protein: CATRPPGNTIYF
CDR3 DNA: TGTGCCACGCGCCCCCCGGGAAACACCATATATTTT

D gene: TRBD1
V gene: TRBV28
clone size: .
J gene: TRBJ1-5
CDR3 length: 13
CDR3 protein: CAARQGVGQPQHF
CDR3 DNA: TGTGCCGCGAGGCAGGGGGTCGGGCAGCCCCAGCATTTT

D gene: .
V gene: TRBV30
clone size: few
J gene: TRBJ2-7
CDR3 length: 12
CDR3 protein: CAWSGGAYEQYF
CDR3 DNA: TGTGCCTGGAGTGGCGGAGCCTACGAGCAGTACTTC

D gene: .
V gene: TRBV28
clone size: once
J gene: TRBJ2-7
CDR3 length: 15
CDR3 protein: CASSLQGHYSYEQYF
CDR3 DNA: TGTGCCAGCAGTTTACAGGGCCACTACTCCTACGAGCAGTACTTC

D gene: TRBD2
V gene: TRBV11-2
clone size: .
J gene: TRBJ2-2
CDR3 length: 18
CDR3 protein: CASSLDALAGTNTGELFF
CDR3 DNA: TGTGCCAGCAGCTTAGATGCTCTAGCGGGGACGAACACCGGGGAGCTGTTTTTT

D gene: .
V gene: TRBV6-6
clone size: .
J gene: TRBJ2-2
CDR3 length: 15
CDR3 protein: CASSSGQSNTGELFF
CDR3 DNA: TGTGCCAGCAGTTCGGGACAATCGAACACCGGGGAGCTGTTTTTT

D gene: .
V gene: TRBV9
clone size: .
J gene: TRBJ1-5
CDR3 length: 14
CDR3 protein: CASSADRIGQPQHF
CDR3 DNA: TGTGCCAGCAGCGCCGACAGGATAGGTCAGCCCCAGCATTTT

D gene: .
V gene: TRBV19
clone size: .
J gene: TRBJ1-2
CDR3 length: 14
CDR3 protein: CASSIGGRGSGYTF
CDR3 DNA: TGTGCCAGTAGTATAGGGGGAAGGGGCAGCGGCTACACCTTC

D gene: .
V gene: TRBV29-1
clone size: .
J gene: TRBJ2-3
CDR3 length: 17
CDR3 protein: CSVMGAGDHGDTDTQYF
CDR3 DNA: TGCAGCGTGATGGGGGCAGGGGATCATGGGGACACAGATACGCAGTATTTT

D gene: .
V gene: TRBV6-1
clone size: few
J gene: TRBJ1-3
CDR3 length: 16
CDR3 protein: CASSVDFIISGNTIYF
CDR3 DNA: TGTGCCAGCAGTGTGGACTTCATCATTTCTGGAAACACCATATATTTT

D gene: .
V gene: TRBV7-2
clone size: .
J gene: TRBJ2-7
CDR3 length: 15
CDR3 protein: CASSFEIAVSYEQYF
CDR3 DNA: TGTGCCAGCAGCTTCGAGATAGCAGTCTCCTACGAGCAGTACTTC

D gene: TRBD1
V gene: TRBV11-2
clone size: .
J gene: TRBJ2-1
CDR3 length: 15
CDR3 protein: CASSPRTGVDNEQFF
CDR3 DNA: TGTGCCAGCAGCCCCCGGACAGGAGTAGACAATGAGCAGTTCTTC

D gene: TRBD2
V gene: TRBV28
clone size: .
J gene: TRBJ2-5
CDR3 length: 16
CDR3 protein: CASSFRYREDRETQYF
CDR3 DNA: TGTGCCAGCAGTTTTAGGTATCGGGAGGATCGCGAGACCCAGTACTTC

D gene: .
V gene: TRBV11-1
clone size: .
J gene: TRBJ2-7
CDR3 length: 15
CDR3 protein: CASSLSAGANYEQYF
CDR3 DNA: TGTGCCAGCAGCTTATCCGCGGGGGCCAACTACGAGCAGTACTTC

D gene: TRBD1
V gene: TRBV20-1
clone size: .
J gene: TRBJ1-4
CDR3 length: 10
CDR3 protein: CSAAGQKLFF
CDR3 DNA: TGCAGTGCGGCGGGACAGAAACTGTTTTTT

D gene: .
V gene: TRBV6-5
clone size: few
J gene: TRBJ2-1
CDR3 length: 16
CDR3 protein: CASSYSGTGPYNEQFF
CDR3 DNA: TGTGCCAGCAGTTACTCGGGTACAGGGCCCTACAATGAGCAGTTCTTC

D gene: .
V gene: TRBV5-6
clone size: few
J gene: TRBJ1-4
CDR3 length: 13
CDR3 protein: CASSLETDEKLFF
CDR3 DNA: TGTGCCAGCAGCTTGGAAACAGACGAAAAACTGTTTTTT

D gene: TRBD1
V gene: TRBV7-8
clone size: few
J gene: TRBJ2-2
CDR3 length: 16
CDR3 protein: CASSLGRGRRTGELFF
CDR3 DNA: TGTGCCAGCAGCTTAGGCAGGGGGCGTAGGACCGGGGAGCTGTTTTTT

D gene: TRBD1
V gene: TRBV25-1
clone size: .
J gene: TRBJ2-1
CDR3 length: 12
CDR3 protein: CASRDRYNEQFF
CDR3 DNA: TGTGCCAGCAGGGACAGGTACAATGAGCAGTTCTTC

D gene: .
V gene: TRBV2
clone size: .
J gene: TRBJ2-7
CDR3 length: 15
CDR3 protein: CASAARDKQYYEQYF
CDR3 DNA: TGTGCCAGCGCAGCCCGGGACAAACAATATTACGAGCAGTACTTC

D gene: .
V gene: TRBV7-9
clone size: .
J gene: TRBJ2-5
CDR3 length: 15
CDR3 protein: CASSPGATGQETQYF
CDR3 DNA: TGTGCCAGCAGCCCAGGGGCGACGGGGCAAGAGACCCAGTACTTC

D gene: .
V gene: TRBV25-1
clone size: .
J gene: TRBJ2-7
CDR3 length: 13
CDR3 protein: CASRARGGAEQYF
CDR3 DNA: TGTGCCAGCAGGGCTAGGGGGGGGGCCGAGCAGTACTTC